Below are 32 T cell receptor beta chains sequenced from a single sample in a study of cytomegalovirus exposure and HLA in healthy donors. 60 Vbeta and 13 Jbeta primers were used in PCR. TCRdb's table, derived via immunoSEQ multiplex PCR, lists solely in-frame clones and lacks some. This table has about 200,000 clones, around three quarters appearing once. What was sequenced was PBMCs. The receptors come from a man aged 40-49 years in good health and CMV-seronegative.

This clone appeared a single time. This chain connects TRBV4-3 to TRBJ2-2; 9 bases fit TRBD1. V dropped 3 bases and J dropped 5; count of bases not matched to a gene: 4. This CDR3 is 15 amino acids long. Germline CDR1 and CDR2: LGHNA and YSLEER. CDR3 sequence (DNA): TGCGCCAGCAGCCAGGACAGGGGAGGTACCGGGGAGCTGTTTTTT. Amino acid sequence: CASSQDRGGTGELFF.

This chain joins TRBV11-2 and TRBJ2-1, with 8 bases aligning to TRBD2. The V gene end was trimmed by 6 bases and the J gene end by 6 bases; junction bases not matched to a gene: 13. This CDR3 region has 16 residues. Germline CDR1 SGHAT, CDR2 FQNNGV. CDR3 sequence reads: CASRRGFREGFNEQFF. The CDR3 DNA reads as TGTGCCAGCAGGCGGGGGTTTCGGGAGGGTTTCAATGAGCAGTTCTTC.

The chain joins TRBV7-8 to TRBJ1-4; D gene uncertain. The V end lost 6 bases, the J end lost 7 bases, and 15 bases lay between the germline ends. Per germline, CDR1 SGHVS and CDR2 FQNEAQ. The CDR3 loop spans 14 amino acids. CDR3: CASRPSNVAEKLFF. CDR3 coding DNA: TGTGCCAGCAGACCTAGTAACGTCGCTGAAAAACTGTTTTTT. The whole variable domain, remainder taken from reference TRBV7-8 and TRBJ1-4, is GAGVSQSPRYKVAKRGQDVALRCDPISGHVSLFWYQQALGQGPEFLTYFQNEAQLDKSGLPSDRFFAERPEGSVSTLKIQRTQQEDSAVYLCASRPSNVAEKLFFGSGTQLSVL.

V is TRBV28 and J is TRBJ2-7, with 7 positions matching TRBD1. Germline V CDR1 and CDR2: MDHEN, SYDVKM. Unmatched junction bases numbered 9, after V lost 8 bases and J lost 5 bases. This CDR3 is built from 13 residues. CDR3 amino acids: CASGTTGRNEQYF. CDR3 bases: TGTGCCAGCGGCACGACAGGGAGAAACGAGCAGTACTTC.

The CDR3 nucleotides are TGTGCTAGTTCGGGGGTTGCCTCTGGAAACACCATATATTTT. It is translated as CASSGVASGNTIYF. The chain links TRBV12-5 to TRBJ1-3, with TRBD1 as a possible D gene (5 bases). This CDR3 is built from 14 residues. CDR1 is LGHNT and CDR2 is FRNRAP in the germline V gene. The ends were cut back, 8 bases at V and 0 bases at J, with 11 bases in the middle.

V usage is TRBV4-1 and J usage is TRBJ2-2, with 7 bases that match TRBD2. The germline CDR1 and CDR2 sequences are MGHRA and YSYEKL. The CDR3 is 16 residues long. The V and J ends lost 3 bases and 3 bases, in that order; junction bases with no gene match: 7. Here the CDR3 DNA reads TGCGCCAGCAGCCAGAACAGCGGGATATACACCGGGGAGCTGTTTTTT. It encodes CASSQNSGIYTGELFF.

The CDR3 spells CASSLAVQESKKLFF. As DNA, the CDR3 is TGCGCCAGCAGCTTGGCCGTTCAGGAATCGAAGAAACTGTTTTTT. The chain is built from TRBV5-1 and TRBJ1-4; no reliable D call. Between the trimmed V and J ends, which lost 0 bases and 11 bases, there was a span of 17 bases. Germline CDR1 reads SGHRS; CDR2 reads YFSETQ. This CDR3 contains 15 residues.

V gene TRBV27 combines with J gene TRBJ2-1; 8 bases are shared with TRBD2. Germline V gene data show CDR1 as MNHEY and CDR2 as SMNVEV (reference sequence). This CDR3 has 15 amino acids. V lost 2 bases and J lost 0; bases outside the gene matches: 0. CDR3 amino acids: CASSLSGSSYNEQFF. For the CDR3, the DNA is TGTGCCAGCAGTTTAAGCGGGAGCTCCTACAATGAGCAGTTCTTC.

This chain uses TRBV19 with TRBJ1-6; TRBD1 matches at 7 bases. In germline, CDR1 is LNHDA, CDR2 SQIVND (reference sequence). The V and J ends lost 7 bases and 6 bases, in that order; junction bases with no gene match: 9. The CDR3 is made up of 15 amino acids. The chain's CDR3 is CASMNRDRLNSPLHF. CDR3 in DNA: TGTGCCAGTATGAACCGGGACAGACTTAATTCACCCCTCCACTTT.

V is TRBV19 and J is TRBJ2-2; perhaps TRBD1 as D (6 bases). Trimming cost V 5 bases and J 1 base, with 17 bases left between them. The length of the CDR3 is 17 residues. Per the germline V gene, CDR1 is LNHDA and CDR2 is SQIVND (reference sequence). The CDR3 sequence is CASSPPQGFGNTGELFF. The CDR3 DNA reads TGTGCCAGTAGTCCACCACAGGGTTTCGGGAACACCGGGGAGCTGTTTTTT.

V usage is TRBV6-1 and J usage is TRBJ1-5; 8 bases match TRBD1. CDR1 is MNHNS and CDR2 is SASEGT in the germline V gene. The trim removed 2 bases at V and 0 bases at J, leaving 12 bases unmatched. The CDR3 is made up of 19 amino acids. CDR3 protein: CASSEREYRGDYSNQPQHF. CDR3 sequence (DNA): TGTGCCAGCAGTGAAAGGGAGTACAGGGGGGACTATAGCAATCAGCCCCAGCATTTT.

The gene calls are TRBV15 and TRBJ1-1; TRBD1 is a possible D gene (6 bases). From germline, CDR1 is LNHNV and CDR2 YYDKDF (reference sequence). The CDR3 sequence is 14 residues long. Trimming shortened V by 7 bases and J by 1 base, and 13 bases separated the two germline ends. The CDR3 DNA sequence: TGTGCCACCACCATCCGGGGGGCGAACACTGAAGCTTTCTTT. Its translation is CATTIRGANTEAFF.

The rearrangement links TRBV5-1 to TRBJ2-3, with 10 bases fitting TRBD1. Germline V gives CDR1 SGHRS, CDR2 YFSETQ. The J segment lost 4 bases and the V segment lost 4 bases, leaving 3 bases of the junction unmatched. The length of the CDR3 is 14 residues. CDR3 protein: CASSPGQGSDTQYF. CDR3 bases: TGCGCCAGCAGCCCGGGACAGGGGTCAGATACGCAGTATTTT.

The chain uses TRBV30 and TRBJ1-1; 10 positions match TRBD1. CDR1 GTSNPN and CDR2 SVGIG come from the germline V gene (reference sequence). The ends lost 7 bases at V and 5 bases at J; junction bases unmatched: 13. The CDR3 runs 15 residues. The DNA of the CDR3 is TGTGCCTCGGACAGGGGGGTTATCGGAGGTACTGAAGCTTTCTTT. Amino acid sequence: CASDRGVIGGTEAFF.

This clone has only one observation. The rearrangement links TRBV7-9 to TRBJ2-2, with a tentative D call TRBD2 (6 bases). V lost 10 bases to trimming and J lost 1 base, with 10 bases between them. Germline CDR1 SEHNR, CDR2 FQNEAQ (reference sequence). The CDR3 is made up of 13 amino acids. Here the CDR3 reads CATSRGNTGELFF. For the CDR3, the DNA is TGTGCCACCTCGCGGGGGAACACCGGGGAGCTGTTTTTT.

CDR3 amino acids: CASSLAARGGSNEQFF. Written as DNA, the CDR3 is TGCGCCAGCAGCCTGGCCGCGCGCGGCGGGAGTAATGAGCAGTTCTTC. The J gene is TRBJ2-1, the V gene TRBV5-1; 7 nucleotides line up with TRBD2. This CDR3 has 16 residues. Trimming took 4 bases from V and 7 from J; bases not matched to a gene: 14. CDR1 SGHRS and CDR2 YFSETQ come from the germline V gene. Full variable domain (remainder filled in from reference TRBV5-1 and TRBJ2-1): KAGVTQTPRYLIKTRGQQVTLSCSPISGHRSVSWYQQTPGQGLQFLFEYFSETQRNKGNFPGRFSGRQFSNSRSEMNVSTLELGDSALYLCASSLAARGGSNEQFFGPGTRLTVL.

This clone appeared many times. V gene TRBV11-2 combines with J gene TRBJ1-2, with D perhaps TRBD1 (6 bases). CDR1 and CDR2 from the germline V gene are SGHAT and FQNNGV. The CDR3 contains 14 residues. Trimming removed 4 bases from V and 5 bases from J, with 14 bases in between. CDR3 nucleotide sequence: TGTGCCAGCAGCTCAGGGGCGGAAGGGTATGGCTACACCTTC. Protein product: CASSSGAEGYGYTF.

The chain links TRBV19 to TRBJ1-5; D may be TRBD1 (5 bases). The germline V gene has CDR1 LNHDA and CDR2 SQIVND (reference sequence). CDR3 length: 13 amino acids. V gave up 7 bases and J gave up 5 bases, with 12 bases separating them. This chain's CDR3 is CASKPQVDQPQHF. Here the CDR3 DNA reads TGTGCCAGTAAACCACAGGTGGATCAGCCCCAGCATTTT. The full variable domain, with the rest looked up from reference TRBV19 and TRBJ1-5, is DGGITQSPKYLFRKEGQNVTLSCEQNLNHDAMYWYRQDPGQGLRLIYYSQIVNDFQKGDIAEGYSVSREKKESFPLTVTSAQKNPTAFYLCASKPQVDQPQHFGDGTRLSIL.

J is TRBJ1-2 and V is TRBV5-4; 11 bases fit TRBD1. The length of the CDR3 is 14 residues. V was clipped by 2 bases and J by 4 bases; unmatched bases: 1. Germline assignment: CDR1 SGHNT and CDR2 YYREEE (reference sequence). CDR3 nucleotides: TGTGCCAGCAGCTTCGGACAGGGGGCCTATGGCTACACCTTC. Amino acid sequence: CASSFGQGAYGYTF.

The chain carries TRBV5-5 and TRBJ2-7; 8 bases align to TRBD2. V shed 1 base and J 2 bases; nucleotides not matched to a gene: 5. The CDR3 sequence is 15 residues long. The germline CDR1 and CDR2 sequences are SGHKS and YYEKEE (reference sequence). In DNA, the CDR3 is TGTGCCAGCAGCTTGACGAGCGGGGGAGCCTACGAGCAGTACTTC. Protein sequence: CASSLTSGGAYEQYF.

The chain has TRBV4-1 and TRBJ2-7, with D possibly matching TRBD2 (7 bases). Germline V gene sequence: CDR1 MGHRA, CDR2 YSYEKL. The CDR3 has 14 amino acids. V was pared by 5 bases and J by 2 bases, with 13 bases between. This CDR3 reads CASSVGGGAYEQYF. DNA of the CDR3: TGCGCCAGCAGCGTCGGCGGGGGCGCCTACGAGCAGTACTTC.

This clone was observed a single time. This chain uses TRBV18 with TRBJ2-2; D gene uncertain. The CDR3 totals 15 residues. V lost 4 bases and J 0 bases, leaving 9 bases between the germline ends. Germline CDR1 is KGHSH and CDR2 is LQKENI. CDR3 nucleotide sequence: TGTGCCAGCTCACGTCTCCTTTCGAACACCGGGGAGCTGTTTTTT. It is translated as CASSRLLSNTGELFF.

This clone was recorded a few times. The chain recombines TRBV6-6 with TRBJ2-1; no clear D gene. The CDR3 runs 11 residues. The germline gives CDR1 MNHNY, CDR2 SVGAGI (reference sequence). With 4 bases removed from V and 5 bases from J, the gap between germline ends came to 3 bases. CDR3 coding DNA: TGTGCCAGCAGTTTCGACAATGAGCAGTTCTTC. It is translated as CASSFDNEQFF.

V and J are TRBV6-1 and TRBJ1-5; 8 bases map to TRBD1. With 3 bases clipped from V and 9 bases from J, the junction kept 7 bases outside the gene matches. The CDR3 is 14 amino acids. CDR1 is MNHNS and CDR2 is SASEGT in the germline V gene. CDR3 DNA sequence: TGTGCCAGCAGTGAGGGACAGGTTGCGCGGCCCCAGCATTTT. It yields the protein CASSEGQVARPQHF.

The chain employs TRBV11-2 and TRBJ2-4, with 7 bases aligning to TRBD1. V was clipped by 4 bases and J by 7 bases; unmatched bases: 1. The CDR3 has 12 residues. Germline-derived CDR1 and CDR2 are SGHAT and FQNNGV. The CDR3 loop reads CASSSTGNIQYF. In DNA form, the CDR3 reads TGTGCCAGCAGCTCGACAGGGAACATTCAGTACTTC.

This sequence joins TRBV7-6 and TRBJ2-3, with 12 bases identical to TRBD2. The germline gives CDR1 SGHVS, CDR2 FNYEAQ. With 5 bases clipped from V and 6 bases from J, the junction kept 3 bases outside the gene matches. The length of the CDR3 is 14 residues. The CDR3: CASSQGLAGDTQYF. Here the CDR3 DNA reads TGTGCCAGCAGCCAGGGACTAGCGGGCGATACGCAGTATTTT.

This chain links TRBV2 with TRBJ1-1, with 7 bases identical to TRBD1. Germline V gene sequence: CDR1 SNHLY, CDR2 FYNNEI. Trimming took 4 bases from V and 3 from J; bases not matched to a gene: 5. CDR3 length: 14 amino acids. CDR3 coding DNA: TGTGCCAGCAGTGTTTGGCAGGGGGACACTGAAGCTTTCTTT. Its protein is CASSVWQGDTEAFF. Based on the CDR3 plus reference TRBV2 and TRBJ1-1, the full variable domain is EPEVTQTPSHQVTQMGQEVILRCVPISNHLYFYWYRQILGQKVEFLVSFYNNEISEKSEIFDDQFSVERPDGSNFTLKIRSTKLEDSAMYFCASSVWQGDTEAFFGQGTRLTVV.

The chain combines TRBV25-1 with TRBJ2-1; D is unclear. V shed 6 bases and J shed 7 bases, with 7 bases lying between them. In germline, CDR1 is MGHDK, CDR2 SYGVNS. This CDR3 has 11 amino acids. The CDR3 loop is CASRIANEQFF. The CDR3 coding sequence is TGTGCCAGCAGGATCGCGAATGAGCAGTTCTTC.

The rearrangement uses TRBV4-1 and TRBJ1-1, with a weak D call TRBD1 (6 bases). Between the trimmed V and J ends, which lost 4 bases and 0 bases, there was a span of 15 bases. The germline CDR1 and CDR2 sequences are MGHRA and YSYEKL. CDR3 length: 16 amino acids. CDR3 coding DNA: TGCGCCAGCAGCCCCGAGGGGGGGGCCCTGAACACTGAAGCTTTCTTT. Protein sequence: CASSPEGGALNTEAFF.

This clone was counted ten times or more. V gene TRBV9 combines with J gene TRBJ2-1; D may be TRBD2 (7 bases). This CDR3 spans 16 amino acids. The V and J ends lost 3 bases and 0 bases respectively, with 13 bases between them. The germline gives CDR1 SGDLS, CDR2 YYNGEE. DNA of the CDR3: TGTGCCAGCAGCGCGGGCGGGGGCAGCTCCTACAATGAGCAGTTCTTC. It specifies CASSAGGGSSYNEQFF.

The chain joins TRBV4-1 to TRBJ2-7; 11 bases are shared with TRBD2. V lost 1 base and J lost 0; bases outside the gene matches: 11. Germline CDR1 and CDR2: MGHRA and YSYEKL. The length of the CDR3 is 19 residues. For the CDR3, the DNA is TGCGCCAGCAGCCAAGTCCCGGGACTAGCGGAGGAGGACTCCTACGAGCAGTACTTC. Translated: CASSQVPGLAEEDSYEQYF.

This chain joins TRBV7-2 and TRBJ2-3; 12 bases line up with TRBD2. V was clipped by 6 bases and J by 2 bases; unmatched bases: 3. Germline V gene sequence: CDR1 SGHTA, CDR2 FQGNSA. The CDR3 has 15 amino acids. CDR3 nucleotides: TGTGCCAGCAGACGGACTAGCGGGGCCACAGATACGCAGTATTTT. As protein: CASRRTSGATDTQYF.